This T cell receptor (beta chain) was captured in a study of T cell changes during pregnancy in multiple sclerosis. Generated by immunoSEQ multiplex PCR, the TCRdb table keeps only in-frame clones and is missing some. Altogether just under 80,000 clones are present, just under 95% being singletons, with the ten largest covering 0.65% to 0.95%. V lost 2 bases and J lost 4, with 14 bases in between. CDR3 length: 15 residues. Germline V gene lookup returns CDR1 MNHNY and CDR2 SVGAGI (reference sequence). Sample: peripheral blood, taken in the second trimester of pregnancy. The gene calls are TRBV6-6 and TRBJ1-1, with a tentative D call TRBD1 (5 bases). The origin of this receptor is a female donor in good health, enrolled as a control in a pregnancy study. CDR3: CASSYPMVGATEAFF. The CDR3 DNA sequence: TGTGCCAGCAGTTACCCCATGGTAGGGGCCACTGAAGCTTTCTTT.